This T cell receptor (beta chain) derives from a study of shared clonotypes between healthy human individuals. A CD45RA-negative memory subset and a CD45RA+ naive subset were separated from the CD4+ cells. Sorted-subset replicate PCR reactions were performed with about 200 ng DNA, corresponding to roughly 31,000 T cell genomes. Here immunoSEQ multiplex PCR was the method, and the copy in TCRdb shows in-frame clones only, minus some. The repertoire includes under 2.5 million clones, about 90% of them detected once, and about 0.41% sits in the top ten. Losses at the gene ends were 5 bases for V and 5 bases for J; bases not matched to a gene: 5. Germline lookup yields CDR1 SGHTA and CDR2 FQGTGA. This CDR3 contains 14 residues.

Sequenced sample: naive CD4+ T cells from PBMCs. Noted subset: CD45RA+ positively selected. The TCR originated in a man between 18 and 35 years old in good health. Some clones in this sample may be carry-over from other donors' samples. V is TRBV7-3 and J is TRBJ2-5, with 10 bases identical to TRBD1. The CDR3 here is CASSRQGARETQYF. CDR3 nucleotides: TGTGCCAGCAGCCGACAGGGGGCCCGGGAGACCCAGTACTTC. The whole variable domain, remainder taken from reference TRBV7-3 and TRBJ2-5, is GAGVSQTPSNKVTEKGKYVELRCDPISGHTALYWYRQSLGQGPEFLIYFQGTGAADDSGLPNDRFFAVRPEGSVSTLKIQRTERGDSAVYLCASSRQGARETQYFGPGTRLLVL.